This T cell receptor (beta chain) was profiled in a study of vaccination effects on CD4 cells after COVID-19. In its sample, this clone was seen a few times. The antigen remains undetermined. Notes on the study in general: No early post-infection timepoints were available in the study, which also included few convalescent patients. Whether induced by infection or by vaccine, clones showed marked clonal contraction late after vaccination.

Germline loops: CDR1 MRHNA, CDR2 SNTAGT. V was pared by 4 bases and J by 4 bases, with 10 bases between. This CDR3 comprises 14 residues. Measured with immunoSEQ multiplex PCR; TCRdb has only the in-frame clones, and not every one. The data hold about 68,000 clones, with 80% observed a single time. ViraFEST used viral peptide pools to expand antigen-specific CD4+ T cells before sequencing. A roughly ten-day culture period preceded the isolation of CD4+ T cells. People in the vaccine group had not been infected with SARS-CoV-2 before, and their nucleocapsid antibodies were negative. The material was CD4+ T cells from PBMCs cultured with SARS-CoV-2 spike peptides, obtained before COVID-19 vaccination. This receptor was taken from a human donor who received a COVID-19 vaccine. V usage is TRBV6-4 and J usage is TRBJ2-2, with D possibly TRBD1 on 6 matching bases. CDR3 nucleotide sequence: TGTGCCAGCAGTGCGGGACACACCACCGGGGAGCTGTTTTTT. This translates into CASSAGHTTGELFF.